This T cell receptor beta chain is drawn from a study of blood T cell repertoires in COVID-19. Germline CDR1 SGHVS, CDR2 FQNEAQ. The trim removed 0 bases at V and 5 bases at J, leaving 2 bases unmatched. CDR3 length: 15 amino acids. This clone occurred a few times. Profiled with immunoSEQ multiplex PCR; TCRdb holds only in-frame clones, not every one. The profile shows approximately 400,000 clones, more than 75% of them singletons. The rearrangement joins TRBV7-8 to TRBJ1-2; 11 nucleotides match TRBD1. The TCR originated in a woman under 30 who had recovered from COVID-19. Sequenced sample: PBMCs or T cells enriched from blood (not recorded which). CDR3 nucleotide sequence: TGTGCCAGCAGCTTAGCGGACAGGGGGCCTTATGGCTACACCTTC. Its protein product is CASSLADRGPYGYTF.